Listed below are T cell receptor beta chains from one sample, sequenced in a study of cytomegalovirus exposure and HLA in healthy donors. Sequenced by immunoSEQ multiplex PCR; TCRdb stores in-frame clones only, minus some. The sample contains approximately 110,000 clones, approximately 12% of which appear only once. The source material was PBMCs. Receptors were obtained from a man aged 35 to 55 in good health and CMV-seropositive. Each CDR3 is given with its conserved first and last residue. Each record gives: clone size, J gene, D gene, V gene, CDR3 protein, CDR3 DNA. A D gene is named only where the DNA matches it firmly. Where a row states a size, it is once, few, many or the class of an expanded clone; other rows omit it.

>few|TRBJ2-2|-|TRBV4-1
CASSQEAGNTGELFF
TGCGCCAGCAGCCAAGAAGCAGGGAACACCGGGGAGCTGTTTTTT
>-|TRBJ2-7|TRBD2|TRBV7-9
CASRPRDSSGRAHEQYF
TGTGCCAGCAGGCCCCGAGACAGCAGCGGGAGGGCCCACGAGCAGTACTTC
>-|TRBJ2-7|-|TRBV5-1
CASSLSSGEQYF
TGCGCCAGCAGCTTGAGTAGCGGCGAGCAGTACTTC
>-|TRBJ1-1|-|TRBV14
CASSQDSVWAGAEAFF
TGTGCCAGCAGCCAAGATTCGGTGTGGGCAGGGGCTGAAGCTTTCTTT
>-|TRBJ1-4|-|TRBV7-9
CASSKGVTNEKLFF
TGTGCCAGCAGCAAAGGGGTAACTAATGAAAAACTGTTTTTT
>-|TRBJ1-1|-|TRBV5-4
CASSLTRGGTEAFF
TGTGCCAGCAGCTTGACCCGGGGTGGTACTGAAGCTTTCTTT
>-|TRBJ1-2|TRBD1|TRBV7-9
CASSLAVQGAGYTF
TGTGCCAGCAGCTTAGCGGTCCAGGGGGCGGGCTACACCTTC
>-|TRBJ2-7|TRBD2|TRBV5-1
CASSFGLAGLTHEQYF
TGCGCCAGCAGCTTCGGACTAGCGGGCCTAACCCACGAGCAGTACTTC
>few|TRBJ1-1|TRBD1|TRBV4-2
CASSQDGQAPLTGMNTEAFF
TGTGCCAGCAGCCAAGATGGACAGGCTCCCCTTACCGGGATGAACACTGAAGCTTTCTTT
>-|TRBJ2-3|-|TRBV29-1
CSVEEGIWAGSTDTQYF
TGCAGCGTTGAAGAAGGTATATGGGCAGGTTCCACAGATACGCAGTATTTT
>-|TRBJ2-1|-|TRBV28
CASSPGEEQFF
TGTGCCAGCAGCCCGGGGGAGGAGCAGTTCTTC
>-|TRBJ2-7|TRBD2|TRBV18
CASSAGEDSKQYF
TGTGCCAGCTCGGCGGGGGAGGACTCGAAGCAGTACTTC
>-|TRBJ1-1|-|TRBV2
CASSDAGSLEAFF
TGTGCCAGCAGTGATGCGGGCAGTCTTGAAGCTTTCTTT
>-|TRBJ2-3|-|TRBV28
CASSLGVGTSTDTQYF
TGTGCCAGCAGTTTAGGAGTCGGGACTAGCACAGATACGCAGTATTTT
>-|TRBJ2-1|TRBD2|TRBV7-2
CASRSSGYNEQFF
TGTGCCAGCAGATCTAGCGGCTACAATGAGCAGTTCTTC